This T cell receptor beta chain emerged from a study of blood T cell repertoires in COVID-19. Study overall: Collection of acute and convalescent COVID-19 samples took place in the United States, Italy and Spain. Sample material is recorded as cDNA or gDNA derived from T cells, B-cell-depleted T cells, or PBMCs.

Germline V gene sequence: CDR1 SGHTA, CDR2 FQGNSA. The CDR3 is made up of 15 amino acids. V was shortened by 1 base and J by 1 base, with 5 bases between the two germline ends. Original handling: Amplification with reference gene primers provided the estimates of nucleated cell counts. Libraries were prepared by immunoSEQ multiplex PCR; TCRdb keeps only in-frame clonotypes and omits some of them. The V and J calls and the clone size are those of that table, but D and trimming were determined from the DNA. The sample records approximately 280,000 clones, approximately 91% being singletons. The source is a man aged 18 to 30 with active or convalescent COVID-19. The specimen was peripheral blood. This chain connects TRBV7-2 to TRBJ1-6; the D gene is possibly TRBD1 (5 bases). The DNA of the CDR3 is TGTGCCAGCAGCTTAGACAGGTCCTATAATTCACCCCTCCACTTT. This translates into CASSLDRSYNSPLHF.